The 25 T cell receptor beta chains listed next were all sequenced from one sample in a study of blood T cells in healthy people across ages. A sample-barcoded 5' primer and a J-beta primer mix were used in a second PCR of roughly 7 to 12 cycles. Each CDR3 protein is one row after TCRdb ran MiXCR on the 5' RACE reads. The sample carries about 1.6 million distinct CDR3 sequences, about 32% recorded once. Sample: blood. The receptors derive from a woman in her 30s in good health.

CDR3 bases: TGTGCCAGCAGCTTCCGGCCGGGAGGCATTCGAGAGACCCAGTACTTC. This translates into CASSFRPGGIRETQYF. The chain carries TRBV11-2 and TRBJ2-5, with TRBD2 matching 7 bases. Germline assignment: CDR1 SGHAT and CDR2 FQNNGV. With V trimmed by 3 bases and J by 4 bases, 11 bases remained unmatched. The CDR3 is 16 residues long.

This clonotype was seen a few times. The J gene is TRBJ2-7, the V gene TRBV9, with D possibly matching TRBD1 (5 bases). The CDR3 covers 13 residues. CDR1 is SGDLS, CDR2 YYNGEE, per germline. V gave up 0 bases and J gave up 5 bases, with 9 bases separating them. The CDR3 sequence is CASSVGQKDEQYF. DNA of the CDR3: TGTGCCAGCAGCGTAGGACAGAAGGACGAGCAGTACTTC.

V usage is TRBV9 and J usage is TRBJ2-3; D gene unclear. The CDR3 covers 13 residues. Germline CDR1 SGDLS, CDR2 YYNGEE. Trimming took off 2 bases at V and 2 bases at J, with 6 bases between the two ends. The CDR3 here is CASSVPATDTQYF. The CDR3 DNA reads as TGTGCCAGCAGCGTCCCAGCCACAGATACGCAGTATTTT.

The CDR3 DNA sequence: TGTGCCAGCAGCTTAGTACAGGGTACCAGAACCTACGAGCAGTACTTC. Protein product: CASSLVQGTRTYEQYF. This chain connects TRBV7-9 to TRBJ2-7; tentatively, D is TRBD1 (6 bases). The ends were cut back, 1 base at V and 2 bases at J, with 15 bases in the middle. CDR1 and CDR2 (germline): SEHNR, FQNEAQ (reference sequence). CDR3 size: 16 residues.

This clonotype was observed a few times. The chain is built from TRBV28 and TRBJ1-2; 8 nucleotides align to TRBD1. Germline CDR1 and CDR2: MDHEN and SYDVKM. J was trimmed by 3 bases and V by 4 bases; bases with no gene match: 13. The CDR3 length is 17 residues. This chain's CDR3 is CASSSPRSGQGDYGYTF. The CDR3 DNA sequence: TGTGCCAGCAGTTCCCCTCGATCAGGACAGGGCGACTATGGCTACACCTTC.

The V call is TRBV7-2, the J call TRBJ2-5; D gene unclear. Germline CDR1 and CDR2: SGHTA and FQGNSA. V was cut by 2 bases and J by 6 bases, with 10 bases left in between. CDR3 size: 13 residues. Written as DNA, the CDR3 is TGTGCCAGCAGCTTACCTCCCGTCCAGACCCAGTACTTC. Translation: CASSLPPVQTQYF.

The CDR3 DNA sequence: TGTGCCAGCAGCCAGGGGATCCTGGGGGCTAGTGAGCAGTACTTC. Translation: CASSQGILGASEQYF. The rearrangement links TRBV27 to TRBJ2-7; possible D gene TRBD1, 6 bases. Trimming took off 6 bases at V and 7 bases at J, with 22 bases between the two ends. Germline-derived CDR1 and CDR2 are MNHEY and SMNVEV (reference sequence). This CDR3 has 15 residues.

Turning to this clonotype: Its ends do not fully match the called genes, so a read error is possible. This rearrangement joins TRBV2 to TRBJ2-7; either TRBD1 or TRBD2 may supply D (6 bases each). Germline V gives CDR1 SNHLY, CDR2 FYNNEI. The CDR3 is 14 amino acids. The CDR3 nucleotides read TGTGCCAACAGTTCTCGTGGAGGGGGCTACGAGCAGTACTTC. Translated: CANSSRGGGYEQYF.

The chain employs TRBV6-1 and TRBJ2-1; D unclear. This CDR3 comprises 16 residues. Trimming stripped 6 bases from V and 3 bases from J, with 18 bases between. Germline assignment: CDR1 MNHNS and CDR2 SASEGT. CDR3 amino acids: CASRESLLLDYNEQFF. CDR3 nucleotide sequence: TGTGCCAGCAGAGAGTCACTCCTCTTGGACTACAATGAGCAGTTCTTC.

The J gene is TRBJ2-2, the V gene TRBV3-1, with 9 bases matching TRBD2. Trimming took 0 bases from V and 4 from J; bases not matched to a gene: 6. The germline gives CDR1 LGHDT, CDR2 YNNKEL (reference sequence). The CDR3 sequence is 17 residues long. The CDR3 spells CASSQDLAGTSTGELFF. Here the CDR3 DNA reads TGTGCCAGCAGCCAAGACCTAGCGGGGACGAGCACCGGGGAGCTGTTTTTT.

This clonotype was counted at least ten times. V and J are TRBV29-1 and TRBJ2-7, with D maybe TRBD2 (6 bases). V lost 7 bases, J lost 1 base, and 14 bases lay in between. CDR1 SQVTM and CDR2 ANQGSEA come from the germline V gene. The CDR3 sequence is 13 residues long. This chain's CDR3 is CSALLGGSYEQYF. Written as DNA, the CDR3 is TGCAGCGCGCTCCTGGGGGGATCCTACGAGCAGTACTTC.

This clonotype was seen only a few times. This sequence joins TRBV20-1 and TRBJ2-1; 14 nucleotides line up with TRBD2. The V gene's germline CDR1 is DFQATT and CDR2 SNEGSKA (reference sequence). V was pared by 6 bases and J by 2 bases, with 15 bases of the junction left unmatched. The CDR3 is 19 residues long. The CDR3 loop reads CSAGDLGTSGRIPYNEQFF. CDR3 DNA sequence: TGCAGTGCCGGCGACCTAGGGACTAGCGGGAGAATCCCCTACAATGAGCAGTTCTTC.

Concerning this clonotype: One end of the junction fails to match germline, which may point to a read error. The chain recombines TRBV30 with TRBJ2-6; a weak D match, TRBD2 (6 bases). The CDR3 contains 16 residues. Germline assignment: CDR1 GTSNPN and CDR2 SVGIG (reference sequence). CDR3 DNA: TGTGCCTGGAGGCGGGGCGGAATCTCTGGGGCCAACGTCCGGACTTTC. Translating gives CAWRRGGISGANVRTF.

A word on this clonotype: The junction does not match germline at one end; this may be a read error. The rearrangement joins TRBV10-2 to TRBJ2-4; D may correspond to TRBD1 or TRBD2 (6 bases each). CDR3 size: 11 residues. From germline, CDR1 is WSHSY and CDR2 SAAADI. For the CDR3, the DNA is TGCGCCAGCACTGAGGGGGGCGGGCAGTACTTC. Its translation: CASTEGGGQYF.

The chain carries TRBV12-3 or TRBV12-4 and TRBJ2-5, with unresolved D. The end of the DNA is better explained by TRBJ2-7, so the J call may be wrong. The length of the CDR3 is 15 residues. This CDR3 reads CASSLSESSFYEQYF. CDR3 bases: TGTGCCAGCAGTTTAAGCGAGTCTAGTTTCTACGAGCAGTACTTC.

The rearrangement joins TRBV5-1 to TRBJ2-5; 8 bases map to TRBD2. The end of the DNA is better explained by TRBJ2-7, so the J call may be wrong. This CDR3 region has 15 residues. The germline V gene encodes CDR1 SGHRS and CDR2 YFSETQ. The CDR3 loop reads CASSIRAGALNEQYF. As DNA, the CDR3 is TGCGCCAGCAGCATAAGAGCGGGAGCGCTGAACGAGCAGTACTTC.

The chain links TRBV4-1 to TRBJ2-5, with a weak D call TRBD2 (6 bases). The CDR3 covers 14 residues. The V gene's germline CDR1 is MGHRA and CDR2 YSYEKL. Trimming cost V 0 bases and J 12 bases, with 17 bases left between them. CDR3 DNA: TGCGCCAGCAGCCAAGAGAGGAGGGGCACCGGGGAGTACTTC. This encodes CASSQERRGTGEYF.

This clonotype has ten or more counts. CDR3 amino acids: CASSFWDTQYF. In DNA form, the CDR3 reads TGTGCCAGCAGTTTTTGGGATACGCAGTATTTT. V usage is TRBV12-3 or TRBV12-4 and J usage is TRBJ2-3; no firm D call. The V end lost 3 bases, the J end lost 6 bases, and 4 bases lay between the germline ends. The CDR3 is 11 amino acids.

A word on this clonotype: A much bigger clone sits one base away, suggesting this may be a read error. The chain is built from TRBV9 and TRBJ2-7; D might be TRBD1 (5 bases). Germline V gene data show CDR1 as SGDLS and CDR2 as YYNGEE. The CDR3 consists of 14 residues. The CDR3 DNA reads TGTGCCAGCAGCGCGACAGCCAGCTCCCACGAGCAGTACTTC. It encodes CASSATASSHEQYF.

This clonotype has only a few counts. The V gene is TRBV10-2, the J gene TRBJ2-7; D ambiguous. Germline V gene data show CDR1 as WSHSY and CDR2 as SAAADI. The CDR3 spans 13 residues. Deletions cut 4 bases from V and 2 bases from J, with 9 bases between. The chain's CDR3 is CASSAVNPYEQYF. The CDR3 region has the DNA TGCGCCAGCAGTGCCGTGAACCCCTACGAGCAGTACTTC.

The chain combines TRBV15 with TRBJ2-1, with 12 bases identical to TRBD2. There are 15 residues in the CDR3. Germline V CDR1 and CDR2: LNHNV, YYDKDF (reference sequence). J lost 9 bases, V lost 5 bases, and 8 bases had no gene match. For the CDR3, the DNA is TGTGCCACCAGCGCCGGAACTAGCGGGAGGCTTGAGCAGTTCTTC. As protein: CATSAGTSGRLEQFF.

V and J are TRBV29-1 and TRBJ2-7, with D possibly called TRBD1 or TRBD2 (5 bases each). The end of the DNA fits TRBJ2-5 better, so the J call may be wrong. There are 16 residues in the CDR3. Germline V gene sequence: CDR1 SQVTM, CDR2 ANQGSEA. In nucleotides, the CDR3 is TGCAGCGTTGAAGATCAGAAAAAGGGACGGTGGGAGACCCAGTACTTC. Residues: CSVEDQKKGRWETQYF.

The chain combines TRBV30 with TRBJ1-2, with no clear D. With 0 bases removed from V and 8 bases from J, the gap between germline ends came to 7 bases. Per the germline V gene, CDR1 is GTSNPN and CDR2 is SVGIG (reference sequence). This CDR3 has 11 residues. The CDR3 DNA follows: TGTGCCTGGAGTGTTTATGGGGGCTACACCTTC. Amino acids: CAWSVYGGYTF.

The V gene is TRBV28, the J gene TRBJ2-5; the match to TRBD1 covers 11 bases. V dropped 0 bases and J dropped 2; count of bases not matched to a gene: 2. CDR1 is MDHEN and CDR2 is SYDVKM in the germline V gene. CDR3 size: 16 residues. CDR3 loop: CASSLWGQGEQETQYF. In nucleotides, the CDR3 is TGTGCCAGCAGTTTATGGGGACAGGGGGAACAAGAGACCCAGTACTTC.

This clonotype showed up many times. The genes are TRBV25-1 and TRBJ2-7, with 9 bases lining up with TRBD1. Germline lookup yields CDR1 MGHDK and CDR2 SYGVNS. The length of the CDR3 is 13 residues. The J segment lost 2 bases and the V segment lost 8 bases, leaving 4 bases of the junction unmatched. CDR3 sequence: CASRDRETYEQYF. The DNA for the CDR3 is TGTGCCAGCCGGGACAGGGAAACCTACGAGCAGTACTTC.